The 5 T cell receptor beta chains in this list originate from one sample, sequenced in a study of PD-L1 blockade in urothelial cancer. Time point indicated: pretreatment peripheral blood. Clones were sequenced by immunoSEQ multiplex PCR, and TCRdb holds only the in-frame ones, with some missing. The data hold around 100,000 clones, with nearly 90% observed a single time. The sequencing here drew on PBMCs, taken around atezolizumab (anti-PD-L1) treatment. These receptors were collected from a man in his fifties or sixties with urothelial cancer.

In DNA form, the CDR3 reads TGTGCCAGCAGCGCCGGGACAGGGGGCGGGGAGTATGGCTACACCTTC. Translating it yields CASSAGTGGGEYGYTF. The genes are TRBV5-6 and TRBJ1-2; 12 bases agree with TRBD1. Unmatched junction bases numbered 9, after V lost 4 bases and J lost 5 bases. CDR3 size: 16 residues. Germline CDR1 is SGHDT and CDR2 is YYEEEE.

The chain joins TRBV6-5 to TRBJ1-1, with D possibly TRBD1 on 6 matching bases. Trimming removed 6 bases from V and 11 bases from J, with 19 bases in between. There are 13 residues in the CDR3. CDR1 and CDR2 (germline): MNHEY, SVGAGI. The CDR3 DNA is TGTGCCAGCAGAACAGGGCCCTCCCTCCCCGCTTTCTTT. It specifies CASRTGPSLPAFF.

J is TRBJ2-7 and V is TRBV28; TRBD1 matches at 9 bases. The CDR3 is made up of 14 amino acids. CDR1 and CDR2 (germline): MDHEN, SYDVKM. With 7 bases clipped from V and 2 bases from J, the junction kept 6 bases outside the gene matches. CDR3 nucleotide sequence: TGTGCCAGCACGGGACAGGGCCTTACCTACGAGCAGTACTTC. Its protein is CASTGQGLTYEQYF.

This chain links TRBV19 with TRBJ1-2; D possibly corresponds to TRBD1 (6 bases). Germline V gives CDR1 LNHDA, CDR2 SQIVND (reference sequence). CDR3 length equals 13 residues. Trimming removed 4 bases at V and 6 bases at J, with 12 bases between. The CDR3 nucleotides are TGTGCCAGTAGTAGGCCTCAGGGGCATGGCTACACCTTC. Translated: CASSRPQGHGYTF.

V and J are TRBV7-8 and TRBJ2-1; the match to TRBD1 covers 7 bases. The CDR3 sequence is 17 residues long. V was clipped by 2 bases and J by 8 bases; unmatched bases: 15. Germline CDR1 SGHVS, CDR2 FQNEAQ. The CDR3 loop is CASSLLMEAGGSYEQFF. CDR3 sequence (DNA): TGTGCCAGCAGCTTATTGATGGAGGCAGGGGGTTCGTATGAGCAGTTCTTC.